This TCR beta chain was documented in a study of cytomegalovirus exposure and HLA in healthy donors. Trimming cost V 0 bases and J 0 bases; bases outside gene matches: 7. The CDR3 is 18 amino acids. Germline CDR1 reads SEHNR; CDR2 reads FQNEAQ (reference sequence). Vbeta (60) and Jbeta (13) primers were used in the PCR. The repertoire was sequenced with immunoSEQ multiplex PCR; TCRdb's copy has only in-frame clones and lacks some. The sample has 210,000 or so clones; approximately 88% are singletons. This chain joins TRBV7-9 and TRBJ2-4; 8 bases fit TRBD2. Sequencing used PBMCs. The sequence came from a boy younger than 10 in good health and CMV-seronegative. The CDR3 is CASSLAGASGLAKNIQYF. CDR3 in DNA: TGTGCCAGCAGCTTAGCGGGGGCTAGCGGGTTAGCCAAAAACATTCAGTACTTC.